This paragraph covers one TCR beta chain sequence. This entry belongs to a study of PD-1 and CTLA-4 blockade in melanoma. Sequencing used immunoSEQ multiplex PCR; TCRdb keeps in-frame clones, though not all of them. The sample lists around 31,000 clones, approximately 90% occurring once. Germline V gene lookup returns CDR1 MRHNA and CDR2 SNTAGT. CDR3 length: 13 residues. V shed 0 bases and J shed 6 bases, with 9 bases lying between them. The sample consisted of CD8+ T cells from peripheral blood, taken from a patient given anti-PD-1 treatment. The origin of this receptor is a human donor with melanoma. This rearrangement joins TRBV6-4 to TRBJ2-7, with D perhaps matching TRBD1 or TRBD2 (5 bases each). CDR3 bases: TGTGCCAGCAGTGACTCTGGGACGGGCGAGCAGTACTTC. It yields the protein CASSDSGTGEQYF.